This T cell receptor (beta chain) comes out of a study of a mutant IDH1 vaccine in newly diagnosed glioma. About the study: The start of vaccination came 4-6 weeks after radiotherapy alone, or with temozolomide cycles.

On this clone itself: Antigen: not known.

Profiled with immunoSEQ multiplex PCR; TCRdb holds only in-frame clones, not every one. There are about 30,000 clones in the sample; 75% to 90% occur only once, and 8% to 9% lies in the top ten. Time point specified: week 23, last vaccination. Every single dose of the vaccine, 300 ug of mutant IDH1 20-mer peptide, came with topical imiquimod. Tumors from donors were new WHO grade 3 or 4 IDH1-mutant astrocytomas with ATRX loss. CDR1 is MRHNA, CDR2 SNTAGT, per germline. Trimming shortened V by 2 bases and J by 6 bases, and 14 bases separated the two germline ends. The CDR3 spans 15 residues. The source of this sequence is a woman between 18 and 30 years old with glioma. The chain has TRBV6-4 and TRBJ2-1, with D perhaps matching TRBD1 or TRBD2 (5 bases each). The sequencing used PBMCs, collected from a glioma patient whose treatment included an IDH1 peptide vaccine. This chain's CDR3 is CASSDDLAGANEQFF. The CDR3 nucleotides are TGTGCCAGCAGTGACGATCTAGCTGGGGCCAATGAGCAGTTCTTC.